This T cell receptor beta chain was sequenced during a study of T cell changes during pregnancy in multiple sclerosis. This CDR3 has 14 amino acids. CDR1 and CDR2 (germline): SEHNR, FQNEAQ (reference sequence). Trimming pared 5 bases from V and 5 bases from J, leaving 15 bases between. The method was immunoSEQ multiplex PCR; TCRdb's version includes in-frame clones alone and lacks a portion of them. Of 20,000 or so clones in the sample, around 90% were seen once. This chain links TRBV7-9 with TRBJ1-1, with D possibly TRBD1 on 5 matching bases. The source of this sequence is a female donor in good health, enrolled as a control in a pregnancy study. The material was CD8+ T cells from peripheral blood mononuclear cells, obtained after pregnancy. The CDR3 is CASSPGGGGTEAFF. The CDR3 nucleotides are TGTGCCAGCAGCCCCGGGGGGGGAGGTACTGAAGCTTTCTTT. The complete variable domain, with remaining parts taken from reference TRBV7-9 and TRBJ1-1, reads DTGVSQNPRHKITKRGQNVTFRCDPISEHNRLYWYRQTLGQGPEFLTYFQNEAQLEKSRLLSDRFSAERPKGSFSTLEIQRTEQGDSAMYLCASSPGGGGTEAFFGQGTRLTVV.